The entry below describes one TCR beta chain. This specimen belongs to a study of shared clonotypes between healthy human individuals. Generated by immunoSEQ multiplex PCR, the TCRdb table keeps only in-frame clones and is missing some. The sample carries about 2.2 million clones, approximately 92% recorded once. The CDR3 is made up of 17 amino acids. The J segment lost 2 bases and the V segment lost 2 bases, leaving 8 bases of the junction unmatched. The germline V gene encodes CDR1 SGHVS and CDR2 FQNEAQ. Only CD45RO-negative cells positively selected for CCR7 counted as naive CD8 cells, so terminally differentiated effector memory CD45RA+ cells were excluded.

The sequencing sample was made of naive CD8+ T cells from PBMCs. The genes are TRBV7-8 and TRBJ2-7; the match to TRBD2 covers 11 bases. This sequence was found in a man aged 18-30 years in good health. Some clones in this sample may be carry-over from other donors' samples. The DNA of the CDR3 is TGTGCCAGCAGCTTAATGCCTAGCGGGAGGATAGCCTACGAGCAGTACTTC. Amino acid sequence: CASSLMPSGRIAYEQYF.